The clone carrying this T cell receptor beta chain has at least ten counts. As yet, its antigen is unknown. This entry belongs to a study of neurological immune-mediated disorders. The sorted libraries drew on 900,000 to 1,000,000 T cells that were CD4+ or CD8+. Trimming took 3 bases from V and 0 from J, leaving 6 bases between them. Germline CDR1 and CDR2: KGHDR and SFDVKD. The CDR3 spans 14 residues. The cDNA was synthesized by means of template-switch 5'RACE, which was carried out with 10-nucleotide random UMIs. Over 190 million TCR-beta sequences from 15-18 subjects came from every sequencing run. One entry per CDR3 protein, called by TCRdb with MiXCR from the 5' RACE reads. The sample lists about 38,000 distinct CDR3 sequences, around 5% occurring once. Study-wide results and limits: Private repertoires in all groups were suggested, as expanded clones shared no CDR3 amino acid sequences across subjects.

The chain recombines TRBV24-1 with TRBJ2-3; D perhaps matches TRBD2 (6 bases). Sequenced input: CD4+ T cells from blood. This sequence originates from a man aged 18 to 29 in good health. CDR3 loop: CATSDAGSTDTQYF. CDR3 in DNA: TGTGCCACCAGTGATGCGGGGAGCACAGATACGCAGTATTTT.